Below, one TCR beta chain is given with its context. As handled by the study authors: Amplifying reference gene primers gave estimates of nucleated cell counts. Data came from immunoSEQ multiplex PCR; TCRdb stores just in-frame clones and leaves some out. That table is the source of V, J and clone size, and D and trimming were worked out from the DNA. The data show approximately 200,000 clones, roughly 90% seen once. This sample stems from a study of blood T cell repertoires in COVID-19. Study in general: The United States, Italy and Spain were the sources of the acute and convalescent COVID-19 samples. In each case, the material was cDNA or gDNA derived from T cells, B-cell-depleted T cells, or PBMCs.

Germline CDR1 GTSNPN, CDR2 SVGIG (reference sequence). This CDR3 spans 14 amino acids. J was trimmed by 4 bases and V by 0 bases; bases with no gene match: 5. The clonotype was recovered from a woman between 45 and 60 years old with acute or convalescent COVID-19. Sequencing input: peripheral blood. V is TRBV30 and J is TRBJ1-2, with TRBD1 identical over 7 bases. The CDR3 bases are TGTGCCTGGAGTGTACCTCCAGGGGGCTATGGCTACACCTTC. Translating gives CAWSVPPGGYGYTF.